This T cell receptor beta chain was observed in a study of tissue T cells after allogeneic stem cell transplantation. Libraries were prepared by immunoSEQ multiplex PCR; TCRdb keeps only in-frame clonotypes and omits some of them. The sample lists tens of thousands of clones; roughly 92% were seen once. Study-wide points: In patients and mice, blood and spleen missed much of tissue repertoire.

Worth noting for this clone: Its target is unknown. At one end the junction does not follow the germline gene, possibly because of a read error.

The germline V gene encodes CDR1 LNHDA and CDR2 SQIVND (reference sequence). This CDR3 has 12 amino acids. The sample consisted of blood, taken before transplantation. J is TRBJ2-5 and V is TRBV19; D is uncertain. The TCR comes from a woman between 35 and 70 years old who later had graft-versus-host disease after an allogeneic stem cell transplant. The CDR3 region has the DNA TGTGCCAGTAGTACTCCTCAAGGGACCCAGTACTTC. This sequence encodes CASSTPQGTQYF.